This TCR beta chain was found in a study of T cells expressing NK-cell markers. The overall study: Repertoires of TCR beta were obtained from T cells sorted as CD3+CD56+NKG2C+, CD3+CD56+NKG2C- and CD3+CD56-NKG2C+. The sequencing cohort of eight donors included seven HCMV-seropositive individuals and one seronegative individual.

Generation of TCR beta cDNA was performed by 5'RACE template switching incorporating UMIs. TCRdb reprocessed the 5' RACE reads, with one entry per CDR3 protein and no DNA. In all, the sample yields approximately 550,000 distinct CDR3 sequences. The sequenced material came from blood T cells: a sorted CD56 or NKG2C T cell subset, CD4+ or CD8+ T cells, or bulk PBMC T cells (not recorded which). This clonotype was obtained from a man aged 18-30 years in good health.

The chain's CDR3 is CASSQDIGDTYEQYF. The chain is built from TRBV14 and TRBJ2-7. The germline CDR1 and CDR2 sequences are SGHDN and FVKESK. This CDR3 region has 15 residues.